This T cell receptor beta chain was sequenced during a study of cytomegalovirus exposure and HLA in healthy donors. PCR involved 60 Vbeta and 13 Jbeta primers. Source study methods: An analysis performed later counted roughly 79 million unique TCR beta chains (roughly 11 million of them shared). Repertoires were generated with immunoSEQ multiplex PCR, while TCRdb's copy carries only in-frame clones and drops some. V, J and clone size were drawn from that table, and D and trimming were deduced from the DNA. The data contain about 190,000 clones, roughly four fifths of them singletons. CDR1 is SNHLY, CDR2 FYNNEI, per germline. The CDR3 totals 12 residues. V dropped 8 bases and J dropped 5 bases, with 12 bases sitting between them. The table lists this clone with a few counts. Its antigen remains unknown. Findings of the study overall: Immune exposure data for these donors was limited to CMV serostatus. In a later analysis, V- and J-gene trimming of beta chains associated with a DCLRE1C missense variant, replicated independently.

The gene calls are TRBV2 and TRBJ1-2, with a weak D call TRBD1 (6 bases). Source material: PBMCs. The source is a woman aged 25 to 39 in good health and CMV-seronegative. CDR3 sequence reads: CASGGARYGYTF. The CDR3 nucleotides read TGTGCCAGCGGGGGGGCTAGGTATGGCTACACCTTC.